This is a list of T cell receptor beta chains from one sample in a study of blood T cells in healthy people across ages. TCRdb independently ran MiXCR on the 5' RACE reads; one entry per CDR3 protein. The data show around 800,000 distinct CDR3 sequences, with around two thirds seen just once and around a quarter held by the top ten. The sample was blood. The receptors were gathered from a man aged 25-45 years in good health. The CDR3 runs from the conserved cysteine through the conserved F or W. Fields, in order: V gene, J gene, clone size, CDR3 protein. Not every row has a clone size; where given, it reads once, few, many or a size class.

V: TRBV10-3; J: TRBJ2-7; size: .; CDR3: CAISESGPWGEQYF
V: TRBV6-2/TRBV6-3; J: TRBJ1-1; size: .; CDR3: CTSSKTEAGEAFF
V: TRBV5-1; J: TRBJ2-1; size: .; CDR3: CASSLGRTSGSYNEQFF
V: TRBV4-2; J: TRBJ1-1; size: .; CDR3: CASSQVGRDGTEAFF
V: TRBV20-1; J: TRBJ2-3; size: once; CDR3: CSASLPDTQYF
V: TRBV12-3/TRBV12-4; J: TRBJ2-5; size: .; CDR3: CASSLSQVQETQYF
V: TRBV21-1; J: TRBJ2-4; size: once; CDR3: CASSGVEGINIQYF
V: TRBV6-5; J: TRBJ2-7; size: .; CDR3: CASSTRTLTYEQYF
V: TRBV6-2/TRBV6-3; J: TRBJ1-2; size: .; CDR3: CASSPDSRNGYTF
V: TRBV29-1; J: TRBJ2-1; size: .; CDR3: CSVESRESQQFF
V: TRBV6-2/TRBV6-3; J: TRBJ2-4; size: .; CDR3: CASSSPGRASYERYF
V: TRBV27; J: TRBJ2-7; size: .; CDR3: CASSLSGGFTYEQYF
V: TRBV4-3; J: TRBJ2-7; size: few; CDR3: CASSPAKEGVSYEQYF
V: TRBV7-3; J: TRBJ1-1; size: .; CDR3: CASSFIRGVMNTEAFF
V: TRBV7-9; J: TRBJ2-6; size: once; CDR3: CASSTGVGANVLTF
V: TRBV27; J: TRBJ1-2; size: .; CDR3: CASSFAGTGGYTF
V: TRBV20-1; J: TRBJ2-1; size: .; CDR3: CSARSTGLAGPSSYNEQFF
V: TRBV7-9; J: TRBJ1-2; size: .; CDR3: CASSQTGGSPYGYTF
V: TRBV3-1; J: TRBJ2-6; size: .; CDR3: CASSDDRGMPSGANVLTF
V: TRBV3-1; J: TRBJ2-7; size: .; CDR3: CASGPRRAGSSYEQYF
V: TRBV5-5; J: TRBJ1-6; size: .; CDR3: CASSFGDRLNSPLHF
V: TRBV12-3/TRBV12-4; J: TRBJ2-7; size: .; CDR3: CASSFDLEANEQYF
V: TRBV7-2; J: TRBJ2-7; size: few; CDR3: CASSLGGGGPYEQYF
V: TRBV7-3; J: TRBJ2-3; size: few; CDR3: CASSPLESGPSTDTQYF
V: TRBV11-3; J: TRBJ2-1; size: few; CDR3: CASSSGTSGGLDEQFF
V: TRBV4-2; J: TRBJ2-1; size: .; CDR3: CASSPSSQTEKNEQFF
V: TRBV3-1; J: TRBJ2-1; size: .; CDR3: CASSGTLAGGRNEQFF
V: TRBV20-1; J: TRBJ2-5; size: .; CDR3: CSARITGGQETQYF
V: TRBV7-2; J: TRBJ2-7; size: .; CDR3: CASSPDRTEYF
V: TRBV7-4; J: TRBJ2-1; size: .; CDR3: CASNSNRSYNEQFF
V: TRBV4-1; J: TRBJ2-6; size: .; CDR3: CASSQEPGASGANVLTF
V: TRBV20-1; J: TRBJ2-3; size: .; CDR3: CSTLRGSTDTQYF
V: TRBV13; J: TRBJ2-5; size: .; CDR3: CASSSQGTRQETQYF